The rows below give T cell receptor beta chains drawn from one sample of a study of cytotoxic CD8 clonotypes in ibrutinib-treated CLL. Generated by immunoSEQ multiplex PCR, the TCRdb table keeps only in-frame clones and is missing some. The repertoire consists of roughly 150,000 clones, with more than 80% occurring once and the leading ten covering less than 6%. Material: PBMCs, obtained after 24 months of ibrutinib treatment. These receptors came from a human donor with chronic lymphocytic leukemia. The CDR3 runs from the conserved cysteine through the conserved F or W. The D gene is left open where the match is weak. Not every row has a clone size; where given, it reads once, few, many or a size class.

CDR3nt: TGTGCCAGCAGTGACGGGACAGTCTCTGGAAACACCATATATTTT
CDR3aa: CASSDGTVSGNTIYF
d_gene: TRBD1
j_gene: TRBJ1-3
v_gene: TRBV6-4
abundance: -

CDR3nt: TGTGCCTGGAGTATCAGGGCCGGGGGCTATGGCTACACCTTC
CDR3aa: CAWSIRAGGYGYTF
d_gene: -
j_gene: TRBJ1-2
v_gene: TRBV30
abundance: -

CDR3nt: TGTGCTAGTGGATCCGGACAGGGGATGGCTAATGAAAAACTGTTTTTT
CDR3aa: CASGSGQGMANEKLFF
d_gene: TRBD1
j_gene: TRBJ1-4
v_gene: TRBV12-5
abundance: -

CDR3nt: TGCGCCAGCAGCTTATCAGGGAACCAAGAGACCCAGTACTTC
CDR3aa: CASSLSGNQETQYF
d_gene: -
j_gene: TRBJ2-5
v_gene: TRBV5-1
abundance: -

CDR3nt: TGTGCCAGCAGCTTAGGTTTGTCAGCTCGCTACAATGAGCAGTTCTTC
CDR3aa: CASSLGLSARYNEQFF
d_gene: -
j_gene: TRBJ2-1
v_gene: TRBV11-2
abundance: -

CDR3nt: TGTGCCAGCAGCTTAGCTCAGTGGCGATCAGGCTACACCTTC
CDR3aa: CASSLAQWRSGYTF
d_gene: -
j_gene: TRBJ1-2
v_gene: TRBV7-9
abundance: -

CDR3nt: TGTGCCAGCAGCTTAGCGGGGAGCGGGGTCCAAGAGACCCAGTACTTC
CDR3aa: CASSLAGSGVQETQYF
d_gene: TRBD2
j_gene: TRBJ2-5
v_gene: TRBV7-2
abundance: -

CDR3nt: TGTGCCAGCTCAACGGGACAGAACACTGAAGCTTTCTTT
CDR3aa: CASSTGQNTEAFF
d_gene: -
j_gene: TRBJ1-1
v_gene: TRBV18
abundance: few

CDR3nt: TGTGCCAGCAGAAGACAGGGAAACAACTATGGCTACACCTTC
CDR3aa: CASRRQGNNYGYTF
d_gene: TRBD1
j_gene: TRBJ1-2
v_gene: TRBV2
abundance: -

CDR3nt: TGTGCCAGCAGTTTCCAGGGGAGATGGAACACTGAAGCTTTCTTT
CDR3aa: CASSFQGRWNTEAFF
d_gene: -
j_gene: TRBJ1-1
v_gene: TRBV28
abundance: -

CDR3nt: TGCGCCAGCAGTTCGGACAGGGTCGGGGGCTACACCTTC
CDR3aa: CASSSDRVGGYTF
d_gene: TRBD1
j_gene: TRBJ1-2
v_gene: TRBV10-2
abundance: -

CDR3nt: TGTGCCAGCTCACCGGGGCAGGCTTTTTCCTACGAGCAGTACTTC
CDR3aa: CASSPGQAFSYEQYF
d_gene: -
j_gene: TRBJ2-7
v_gene: TRBV18
abundance: -

CDR3nt: TGCGCCAGCAGCTTGGGCGGGGGACAGCAGAACACTGAAGCTTTCTTT
CDR3aa: CASSLGGGQQNTEAFF
d_gene: TRBD1
j_gene: TRBJ1-1
v_gene: TRBV5-1
abundance: -

CDR3nt: TGTGCCAGCACCGGCCGGCGGACTAGCACAGATACGCAGTATTTT
CDR3aa: CASTGRRTSTDTQYF
d_gene: -
j_gene: TRBJ2-3
v_gene: TRBV28
abundance: -

CDR3nt: TGTGCCAGCAGCTCCGGGACAGGGAGCTATAATTCACCCCTCCACTTT
CDR3aa: CASSSGTGSYNSPLHF
d_gene: TRBD1
j_gene: TRBJ1-6
v_gene: TRBV7-9
abundance: -

CDR3nt: TGTGCCAGCAGTTTATTGGGGACAGGGGTGGGTGGGACTGAAGCTTTCTTT
CDR3aa: CASSLLGTGVGGTEAFF
d_gene: TRBD1
j_gene: TRBJ1-1
v_gene: TRBV27
abundance: -

CDR3nt: TGTGCCAGCAGCAGACCTAGCGCCACAGATACGCAGTATTTT
CDR3aa: CASSRPSATDTQYF
d_gene: -
j_gene: TRBJ2-3
v_gene: TRBV7-9
abundance: -

CDR3nt: TGTGCCAGCAGTTTACGGCACCTGAACTACGAGCAGTACTTC
CDR3aa: CASSLRHLNYEQYF
d_gene: -
j_gene: TRBJ2-7
v_gene: TRBV27
abundance: -

CDR3nt: TGTGCCAGCAATCAGCCGGGACTCGTCTACGAGCAGTACTTC
CDR3aa: CASNQPGLVYEQYF
d_gene: -
j_gene: TRBJ2-7
v_gene: TRBV6-1
abundance: -

CDR3nt: TGTGCCAGCAGGGCAGGGGGAAGTGGCTACACCTTC
CDR3aa: CASRAGGSGYTF
d_gene: TRBD1
j_gene: TRBJ1-2
v_gene: TRBV6-5
abundance: -

CDR3nt: TGTGCCAGCAGCCAAGTGGCAGGGCTTGGGGAAAAACTGTTTTTT
CDR3aa: CASSQVAGLGEKLFF
d_gene: -
j_gene: TRBJ1-4
v_gene: TRBV4-2
abundance: -

CDR3nt: TGCGCCAGCAGGATGGACAGTGGCAACACTGAAGCTTTCTTT
CDR3aa: CASRMDSGNTEAFF
d_gene: -
j_gene: TRBJ1-1
v_gene: TRBV10-2
abundance: few

CDR3nt: TGTGCCAGCACCAGTGGGCAATCCAGAAATGAGCAGTTCTTC
CDR3aa: CASTSGQSRNEQFF
d_gene: -
j_gene: TRBJ2-1
v_gene: TRBV6-1
abundance: -

CDR3nt: TGCGCCAGCAGCTCGACCCTCGGTGAAGCTTTCTTT
CDR3aa: CASSSTLGEAFF
d_gene: -
j_gene: TRBJ1-1
v_gene: TRBV5-1
abundance: -

CDR3nt: TGTGCCAGCAGTTTGGGGACAGGGGCGAACAATGAGCAGTTCTTC
CDR3aa: CASSLGTGANNEQFF
d_gene: TRBD1
j_gene: TRBJ2-1
v_gene: TRBV6-5
abundance: -

CDR3nt: TGTGCCAGTCAATACCGCTGGGGCACAGATACGCAGTATTTT
CDR3aa: CASQYRWGTDTQYF
d_gene: -
j_gene: TRBJ2-3
v_gene: TRBV19
abundance: -

CDR3nt: TGTGCCAGTAGTATGGGTTCAGGGGGCGGCAATCAGCCCCAGCATTTT
CDR3aa: CASSMGSGGGNQPQHF
d_gene: TRBD1
j_gene: TRBJ1-5
v_gene: TRBV19
abundance: -

CDR3nt: TGTGCCAGCTCACGAACCATAAATAGCGGAGCCACAGATACGCAGTATTTT
CDR3aa: CASSRTINSGATDTQYF
d_gene: -
j_gene: TRBJ2-3
v_gene: TRBV18
abundance: -

CDR3nt: TGTGCCAGCAGCCCTAGCGGGAGGGGAGAGACCCAGTACTTC
CDR3aa: CASSPSGRGETQYF
d_gene: TRBD2
j_gene: TRBJ2-5
v_gene: TRBV11-2
abundance: few

CDR3nt: TGTGCCAGCAGTTACGGAGACAATGAGCAGTTCTTC
CDR3aa: CASSYGDNEQFF
d_gene: -
j_gene: TRBJ2-1
v_gene: TRBV6-5
abundance: -